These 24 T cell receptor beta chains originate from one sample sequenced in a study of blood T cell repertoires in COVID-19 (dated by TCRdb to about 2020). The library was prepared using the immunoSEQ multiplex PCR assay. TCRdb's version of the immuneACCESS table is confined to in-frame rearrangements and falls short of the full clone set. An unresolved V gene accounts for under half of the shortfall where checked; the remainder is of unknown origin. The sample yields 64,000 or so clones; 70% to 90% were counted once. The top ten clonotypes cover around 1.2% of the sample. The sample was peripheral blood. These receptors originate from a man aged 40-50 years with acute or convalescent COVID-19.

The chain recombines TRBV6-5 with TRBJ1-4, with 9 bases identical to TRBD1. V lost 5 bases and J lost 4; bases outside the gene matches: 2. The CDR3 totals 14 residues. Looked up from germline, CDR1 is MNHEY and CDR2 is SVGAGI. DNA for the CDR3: TGTGCCAGCAGTCGGACAGGGGATAATGAAAAACTGTTTTTT. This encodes CASSRTGDNEKLFF.

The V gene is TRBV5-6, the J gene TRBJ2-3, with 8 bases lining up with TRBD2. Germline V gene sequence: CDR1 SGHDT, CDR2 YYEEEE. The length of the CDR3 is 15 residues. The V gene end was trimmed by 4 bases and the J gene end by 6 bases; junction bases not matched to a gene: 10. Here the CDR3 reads CASSPRGGTPDTQYF. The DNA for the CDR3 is TGTGCCAGCAGCCCCCGGGGGGGAACACCGGATACGCAGTATTTT.

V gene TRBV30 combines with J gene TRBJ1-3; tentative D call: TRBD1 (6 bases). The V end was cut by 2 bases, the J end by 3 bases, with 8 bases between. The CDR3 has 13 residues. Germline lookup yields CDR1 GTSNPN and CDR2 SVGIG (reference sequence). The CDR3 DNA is TGTGCCTGGAGTCCAGGGGATGGAAACACCATATATTTT. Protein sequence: CAWSPGDGNTIYF.

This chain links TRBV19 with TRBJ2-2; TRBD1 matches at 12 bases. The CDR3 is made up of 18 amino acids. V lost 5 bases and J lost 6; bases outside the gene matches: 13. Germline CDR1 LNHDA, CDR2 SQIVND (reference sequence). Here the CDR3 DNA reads TGTGCCAGTAGTCCCGGGACAGGGGGCTCACTGGGACCCGGGGAGCTGTTTTTT. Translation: CASSPGTGGSLGPGELFF.

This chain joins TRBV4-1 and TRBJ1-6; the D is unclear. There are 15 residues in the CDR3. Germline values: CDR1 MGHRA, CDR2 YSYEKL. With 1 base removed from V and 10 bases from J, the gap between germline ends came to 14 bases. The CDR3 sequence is CASSQVYAGESPLHF. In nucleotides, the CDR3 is TGCGCCAGCAGCCAAGTTTATGCCGGGGAGTCACCCCTCCACTTT.

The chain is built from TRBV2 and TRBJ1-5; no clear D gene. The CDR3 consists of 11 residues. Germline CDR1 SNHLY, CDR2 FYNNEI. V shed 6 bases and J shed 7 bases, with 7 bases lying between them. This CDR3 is CASRAGQPQHF. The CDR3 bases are TGTGCCAGCAGGGCGGGACAGCCCCAGCATTTT. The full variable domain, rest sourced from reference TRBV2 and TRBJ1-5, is EPEVTQTPSHQVTQMGQEVILRCVPISNHLYFYWYRQILGQKVEFLVSFYNNEISEKSEIFDDQFSVERPDGSNFTLKIRSTKLEDSAMYFCASRAGQPQHFGDGTRLSIL.

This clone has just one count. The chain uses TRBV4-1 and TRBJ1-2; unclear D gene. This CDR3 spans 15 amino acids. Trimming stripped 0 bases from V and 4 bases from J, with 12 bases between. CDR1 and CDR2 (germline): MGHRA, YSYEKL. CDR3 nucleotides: TGCGCCAGCAGCCAAGAATACGGGGATGGCTATGGCTACACCTTC. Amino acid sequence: CASSQEYGDGYGYTF.

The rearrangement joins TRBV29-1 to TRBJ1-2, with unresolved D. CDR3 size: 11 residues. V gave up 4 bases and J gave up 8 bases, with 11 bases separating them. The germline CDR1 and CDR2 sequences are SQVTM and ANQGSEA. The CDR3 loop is CSVGGDGGYTF. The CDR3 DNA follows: TGCAGCGTTGGAGGAGATGGGGGCTACACCTTC.

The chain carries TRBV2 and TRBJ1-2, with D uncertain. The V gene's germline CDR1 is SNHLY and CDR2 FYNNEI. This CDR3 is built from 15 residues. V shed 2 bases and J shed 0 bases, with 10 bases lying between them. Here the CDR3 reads CASSEPGIANYGYTF. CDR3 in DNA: TGTGCCAGCAGTGAACCCGGGATAGCTAACTATGGCTACACCTTC.

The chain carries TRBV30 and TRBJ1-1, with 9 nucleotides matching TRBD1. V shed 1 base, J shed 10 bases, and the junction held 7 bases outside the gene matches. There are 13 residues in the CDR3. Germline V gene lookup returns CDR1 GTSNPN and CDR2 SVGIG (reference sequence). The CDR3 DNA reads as TGTGCCTGGAGTGGGGGACAGGGACTTCGAGCTTTCTTT. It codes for CAWSGGQGLRAFF.

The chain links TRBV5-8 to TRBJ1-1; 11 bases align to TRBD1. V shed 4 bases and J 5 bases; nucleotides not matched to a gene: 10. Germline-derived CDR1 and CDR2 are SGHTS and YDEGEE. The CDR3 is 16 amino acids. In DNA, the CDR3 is TGTGCCAGCAGCCTCTATCCCGGGACAGGGGGAACTGAAGCTTTCTTT. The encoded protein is CASSLYPGTGGTEAFF.

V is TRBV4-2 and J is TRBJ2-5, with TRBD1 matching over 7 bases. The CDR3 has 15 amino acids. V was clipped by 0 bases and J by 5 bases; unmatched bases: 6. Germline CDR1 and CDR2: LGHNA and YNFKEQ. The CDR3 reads CASSQDKQGRETQYF. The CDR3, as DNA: TGTGCCAGCAGCCAAGATAAACAGGGGCGGGAGACCCAGTACTTC.

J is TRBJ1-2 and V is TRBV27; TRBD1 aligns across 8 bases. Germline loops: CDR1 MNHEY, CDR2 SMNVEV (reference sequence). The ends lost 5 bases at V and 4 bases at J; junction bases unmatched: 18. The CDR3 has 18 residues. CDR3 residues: CASSPLATPGGAGYGYTF. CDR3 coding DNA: TGTGCCAGCAGTCCCCTCGCCACACCAGGGGGCGCAGGCTATGGCTACACCTTC.

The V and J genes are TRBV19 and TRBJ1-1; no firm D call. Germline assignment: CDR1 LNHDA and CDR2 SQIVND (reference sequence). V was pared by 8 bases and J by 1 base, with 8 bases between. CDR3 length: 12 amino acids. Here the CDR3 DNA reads TGTGCCAGTGGACTTAGGAACACTGAAGCTTTCTTT. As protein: CASGLRNTEAFF. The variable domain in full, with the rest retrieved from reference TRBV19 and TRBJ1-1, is DGGITQSPKYLFRKEGQNVTLSCEQNLNHDAMYWYRQDPGQGLRLIYYSQIVNDFQKGDIAEGYSVSREKKESFPLTVTSAQKNPTAFYLCASGLRNTEAFFGQGTRLTVV.

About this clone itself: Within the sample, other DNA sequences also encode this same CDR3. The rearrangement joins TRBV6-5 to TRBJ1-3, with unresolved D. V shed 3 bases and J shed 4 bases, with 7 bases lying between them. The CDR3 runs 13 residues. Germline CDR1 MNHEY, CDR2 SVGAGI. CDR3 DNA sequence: TGTGCCAGCAGTTATCGGGGAGGAAACACCATATATTTT. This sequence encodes CASSYRGGNTIYF.

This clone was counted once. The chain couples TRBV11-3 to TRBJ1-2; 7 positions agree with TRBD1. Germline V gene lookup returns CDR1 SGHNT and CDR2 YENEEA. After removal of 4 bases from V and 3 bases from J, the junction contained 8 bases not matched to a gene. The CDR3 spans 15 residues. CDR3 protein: CASSSGQLPDYGYTF. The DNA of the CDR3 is TGTGCCAGCAGCTCGGGACAGCTACCCGACTATGGCTACACCTTC.

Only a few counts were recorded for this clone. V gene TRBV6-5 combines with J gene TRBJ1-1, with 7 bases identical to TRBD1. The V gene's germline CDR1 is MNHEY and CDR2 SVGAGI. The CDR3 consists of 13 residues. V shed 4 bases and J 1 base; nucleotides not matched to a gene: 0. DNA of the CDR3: TGTGCCAGCAGTTGGGACAGGAACACTGAAGCTTTCTTT. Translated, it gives CASSWDRNTEAFF.

The CDR3 DNA reads TGTGCCAGCAGCCCGCAAGGGGGCTCGGAAGCTTTCTTT. This translates into CASSPQGGSEAFF. The genes are TRBV6-5 and TRBJ1-1; 7 bases map to TRBD1. The length of the CDR3 is 13 residues. Per the germline V gene, CDR1 is MNHEY and CDR2 is SVGAGI. Germline trimming cut 6 bases from V and 8 bases from J; bases unmatched to any gene: 9.

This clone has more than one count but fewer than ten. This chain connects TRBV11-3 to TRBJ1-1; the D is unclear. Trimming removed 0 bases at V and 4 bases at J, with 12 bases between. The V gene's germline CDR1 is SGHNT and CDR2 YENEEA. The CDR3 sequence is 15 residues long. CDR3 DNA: TGTGCCAGCAGCTTAGAACCCTCAGTGGCCACTGAAGCTTTCTTT. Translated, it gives CASSLEPSVATEAFF.

The CDR3 DNA follows: TGTGCCAGCAACAGGGTAGGGCAGCCCCAGCATTTT. Translated, it gives CASNRVGQPQHF. The chain combines TRBV6-5 with TRBJ1-5; tentatively, D is TRBD1 (6 bases). CDR1 is MNHEY, CDR2 SVGAGI, per germline. This CDR3 is 12 amino acids long. V was pared by 7 bases and J by 7 bases, with 11 bases between.

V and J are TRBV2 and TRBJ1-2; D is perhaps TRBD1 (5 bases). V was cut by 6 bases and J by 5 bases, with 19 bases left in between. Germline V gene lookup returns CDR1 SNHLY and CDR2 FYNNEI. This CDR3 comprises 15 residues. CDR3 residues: CASRAVDSGLYGYTF. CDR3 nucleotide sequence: TGTGCCAGCAGGGCCGTTGACAGTGGGTTGTATGGCTACACCTTC. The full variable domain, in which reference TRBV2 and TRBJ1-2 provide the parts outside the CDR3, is EPEVTQTPSHQVTQMGQEVILRCVPISNHLYFYWYRQILGQKVEFLVSFYNNEISEKSEIFDDQFSVERPDGSNFTLKIRSTKLEDSAMYFCASRAVDSGLYGYTFGSGTRLTVV.

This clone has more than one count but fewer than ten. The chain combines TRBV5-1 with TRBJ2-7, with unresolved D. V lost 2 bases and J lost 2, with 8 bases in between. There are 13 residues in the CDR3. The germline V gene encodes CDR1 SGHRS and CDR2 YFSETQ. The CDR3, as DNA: TGCGCCAGCAGCTTCGGGTCCACCTACGAGCAGTACTTC. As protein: CASSFGSTYEQYF.

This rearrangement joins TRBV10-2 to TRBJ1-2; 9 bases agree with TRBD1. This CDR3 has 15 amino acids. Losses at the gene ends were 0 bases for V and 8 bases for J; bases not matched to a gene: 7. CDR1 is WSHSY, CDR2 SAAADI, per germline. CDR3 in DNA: TGCGCCAGCAGTGAGTCCCGACAGGGGGAGAGCGGCTACACCTTC. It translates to CASSESRQGESGYTF.

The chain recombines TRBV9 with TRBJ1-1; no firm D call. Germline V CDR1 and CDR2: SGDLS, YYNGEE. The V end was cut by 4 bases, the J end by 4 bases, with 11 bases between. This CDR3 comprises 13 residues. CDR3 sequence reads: CASSPWAGTEAFF. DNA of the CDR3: TGTGCCAGCAGCCCGTGGGCTGGCACTGAAGCTTTCTTT.